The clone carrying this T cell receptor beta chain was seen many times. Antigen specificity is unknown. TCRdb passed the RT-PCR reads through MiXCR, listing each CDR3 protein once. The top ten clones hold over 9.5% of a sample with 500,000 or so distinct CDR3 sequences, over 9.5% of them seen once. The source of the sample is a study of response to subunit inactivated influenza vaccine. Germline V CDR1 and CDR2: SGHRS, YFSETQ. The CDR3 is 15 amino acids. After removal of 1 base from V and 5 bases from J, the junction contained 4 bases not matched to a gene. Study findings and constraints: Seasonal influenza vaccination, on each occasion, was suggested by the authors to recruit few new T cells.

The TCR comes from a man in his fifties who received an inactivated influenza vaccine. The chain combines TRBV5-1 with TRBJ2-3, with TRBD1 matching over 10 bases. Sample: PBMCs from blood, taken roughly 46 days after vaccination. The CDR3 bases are TGCGCCAGCAGCTTGAGGGACAGGGGAAGAGATACGCAGTATTTT. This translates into CASSLRDRGRDTQYF.